This TCR beta chain was sequenced during a study of early T cells in non-severe SARS-CoV-2 infection. This clonotype was found a few times. TCRdb called the 5' RACE reads again in MiXCR, with one record for every CDR3 protein. The table shows some 66,000 distinct CDR3 sequences, with roughly 10% occurring only once. The clonotype comes from an adult who was a healthcare worker with PCR-confirmed SARS-CoV-2 infection or an uninfected control (not recorded which). Specimen: whole blood.

The CDR3 is CSAQGGGGSSYEQYF. The DNA for the CDR3 is TGCAGTGCCCAAGGCGGCGGGGGGAGCTCCTACGAGCAGTACTTC. The rearrangement uses TRBV20-1 and TRBJ2-7; 8 bases align to TRBD2. Germline V gene sequence: CDR1 DFQATT, CDR2 SNEGSKA (reference sequence). The CDR3 length is 15 residues. The V segment lost 6 bases and the J segment 0 bases; nucleotides outside the gene matches: 10.